This T cell receptor (beta chain) was captured by sequencing in a study of CD8 T cells in Susac syndrome. Study background: The sequenced Susac syndrome patients comprised 5 or 6 with active disease and roughly 8 in remission. Blood was drawn from Susac syndrome patients while they were therapy-naive, on corticosteroids, or on intravenous immunoglobulin alone.

Trimming stripped 0 bases from V and 3 bases from J, with 19 bases between. The CDR3 loop spans 18 amino acids. Germline values: CDR1 SGHNT, CDR2 YYREEE (reference sequence). With random hexamers, reverse transcription was performed on about 0.5 to 1 ug of RNA. Multiplex PCR with immunoSEQ amplified the TCR beta CDR3 across 54 Vbeta and 13 Jbeta. TCRdb independently ran MiXCR on the immunoSEQ multiplex PCR reads; one entry per CDR3 protein. The sample lists over 150,000 distinct CDR3 sequences, over 90% occurring once. The V gene is TRBV5-4, the J gene TRBJ2-1; D is possibly TRBD2 (7 bases). This sequence originates from a human donor with Susac syndrome. The sample taken for sequencing was CD4+ T cells from PBMCs. CDR3 in DNA: TGTGCCAGCAGCTTGGACCCGGGGGCGGGGGAACTCTACAATGAGCAGTTCTTC. Its protein is CASSLDPGAGELYNEQFF.